The present T cell receptor beta chain was sequenced within a study of shared clonotypes between healthy human individuals. Assay runs were performed at deep level. Template amounts of approximately 300 ng DNA, approximately 30,000 T cell genomes, were employed in unsorted PBMC replicate PCRs. The table came from immunoSEQ multiplex PCR; TCRdb's copy has only in-frame clones and leaves some out. The profile covers about 600,000 clones, with roughly 79% appearing a single time and about 12% taken by the ten largest. Germline V lookup: CDR1 SGHTA, CDR2 FQGTGA. This CDR3 spans 15 amino acids. Germline trimming cut 4 bases from V and 4 bases from J; bases unmatched to any gene: 7.

This sequence was found in a woman aged 40 to 50 in good health. Some clones in this sample may be carry-over from other donors' samples. The sample was PBMCs. This chain uses TRBV7-3 with TRBJ2-3, with 8 positions matching TRBD2. The CDR3: CASSSSGRRADTQYF. DNA of the CDR3: TGTGCCAGCAGCTCTAGCGGGCGGAGGGCAGATACGCAGTATTTT.